These 20 T cell receptor beta chains originate from one sample sequenced in a study of T cells in Graves' hyperthyroidism and ophthalmopathy (dated by TCRdb to about 2019). Library generation was performed with multiplex PCR. Instrument used: Illumina HiSeq 2000. The TCR beta CDR3 regions were amplified from the RNA transcripts. A first-round RT-PCR of the TCR CDR3 used the HTBI primer set with the Qiagen OneStep RT-PCR kit. TCRdb cleaned the public reads at Q25 with fastp, built clones with MiXCR and kept in-frame beta chains. Rows are combined by CDR3 protein, so each entry shows the most common genes and DNA. Across this sample there are approximately 380,000 distinct CDR3 sequences, with 19% seen only once. The leading ten clones occupy about 4% of the sample. Source material: blood. These receptors were collected from a woman between 18 and 29 years old with Graves' hyperthyroidism.

As regards this clonotype: This may be a read error: a much more frequent sequence differs by one nucleotide. This chain links TRBV30 with TRBJ1-1; D is unresolved. This CDR3 is built from 12 residues. From germline, CDR1 is GTSNPN and CDR2 SVGIG (reference sequence). The CDR3 DNA is TGTACCTGGAGTCCGGGATGGACTGAAGCTTTCTTT. Amino acids: CTWSPGWTEAFF.

This clonotype showed up many times. The rearrangement uses TRBV20-1 and TRBJ1-1; D not resolved. The ends were cut back, 2 bases at V and 3 bases at J, with 7 bases in the middle. Germline CDR1 reads DFQATT; CDR2 reads SNEGSKA (reference sequence). This CDR3 spans 12 amino acids. CDR3 region: CSARKLDTEAFF. The CDR3 DNA reads TGCAGTGCTAGAAAGTTGGACACTGAAGCTTTCTTT.

The table lists this clonotype with many counts. CDR3 DNA sequence: TGTGCCACCTACGCTACTAGCGGGGGTACCGAGCAGTACTTC. The encoded protein is CATYATSGGTEQYF. The chain uses TRBV6-5 and TRBJ2-7; 11 nucleotides align to TRBD2. Trimming removed 10 bases from V and 6 bases from J; junction bases left unmatched: 11. Germline loops: CDR1 MNHEY, CDR2 SVGAGI. The CDR3 runs to 14 residues.

This clonotype was counted many times. The chain is built from TRBV6-2 or TRBV6-3 and TRBJ1-2; 9 bases map to TRBD1. The CDR3 contains 19 residues. Trimming cost V 4 bases and J 5 bases; bases outside gene matches: 20. Germline values: CDR1 MNHEY, CDR2 SVGEGT. The CDR3 spells CASSCPRDRVFGRRYGYTF. Here the CDR3 DNA reads TGTGCCAGCAGTTGCCCCAGGGACAGGGTATTCGGTCGTCGATATGGCTACACCTTC.

This clonotype was observed many times. This rearrangement joins TRBV20-1 to TRBJ2-7; D not resolved. V was cut by 0 bases and J by 4 bases, with 7 bases left in between. This CDR3 has 12 residues. CDR1 and CDR2 from the germline V gene are DFQATT and SNEGSKA (reference sequence). DNA for the CDR3: TGCAGTGCTAGAGATTTGGAGTACGAGCAGTACTTC. Its translation is CSARDLEYEQYF.

At least ten counts were recorded for this clonotype. The chain recombines TRBV6-1 with TRBJ1-1; no firm D call. The CDR3 loop spans 14 amino acids. V was cut by 7 bases and J by 0 bases, with 12 bases left in between. Germline-derived CDR1 and CDR2 are MNHNS and SASEGT. The CDR3 DNA reads TGTGCCAGCATGGAAGAAGGGATGAACACTGAAGCTTTCTTT. This translates into CASMEEGMNTEAFF.

This clonotype was seen many times. The chain has TRBV6-1 and TRBJ1-2; D is possibly TRBD1 (6 bases). Trimming removed 6 bases at V and 6 bases at J, with 11 bases between. The CDR3 runs to 12 residues. Germline loops: CDR1 MNHNS, CDR2 SASEGT. The CDR3 nucleotides are TGTGCCAGCAGGGGGGGGCCGAATGGCTACACCTTC. Its translation is CASRGGPNGYTF.

This clonotype showed up many times. The genes are TRBV30 and TRBJ2-7, with D maybe TRBD1 (6 bases). The germline V gene encodes CDR1 GTSNPN and CDR2 SVGIG (reference sequence). Trimming stripped 6 bases from V and 2 bases from J, with 17 bases between. This CDR3 has 14 residues. In nucleotides, the CDR3 is TGTGCCTGTCACACCACGGACAGCCCCTACGAGCAGTACTTC. Translated: CACHTTDSPYEQYF.

This clonotype has just a few counts. The rearrangement uses TRBV11-2 and TRBJ1-1; no clear D. Germline CDR1 SGHAT, CDR2 FQNNGV. The CDR3 runs to 14 residues. Trimming pared 8 bases from V and 2 bases from J, leaving 15 bases between. The DNA for the CDR3 is TGTGCCAGCTGCTCCGCTACGGCCAACACTGAAGCTTTCTTT. It encodes CASCSATANTEAFF.

Many counts were recorded for this clonotype. CDR3 sequence reads: CASRPSPTQGADTEAFF. In nucleotides, the CDR3 is TGTGCCAGCAGACCCAGTCCTACACAGGGGGCTGACACTGAAGCTTTCTTT. The rearrangement joins TRBV6-4 to TRBJ1-1, with 9 nucleotides matching TRBD1. The junction had 14 bases not matched to a gene; V was cut back by 6 bases and J by 3 bases. Germline CDR1 MRHNA, CDR2 SNTAGT. The CDR3 runs 17 residues.

The sample holds many counts of this clonotype. The genes are TRBV2 and TRBJ1-2; D is perhaps TRBD1 (5 bases). V lost 1 base, J lost 4 bases, and 13 bases lay in between. Germline V CDR1 and CDR2: SNHLY, FYNNEI. The CDR3 has 15 residues. The CDR3 loop reads CASSEGQIIIYGYTF. The DNA for the CDR3 is TGTGCCAGCAGTGAAGGACAGATTATTATCTATGGCTACACCTTC.

The table lists this clonotype with many counts. V and J are TRBV11-1 and TRBJ2-7; D gene ambiguous. The CDR3 totals 13 residues. Trimming took 1 base from V and 6 from J, leaving 10 bases between them. The germline V gene has CDR1 SGHAT and CDR2 FQDESV (reference sequence). CDR3 in amino acids: CASSLEDWGEQYF. CDR3 sequence (DNA): TGTGCCAGCAGCTTAGAAGACTGGGGCGAGCAGTACTTC.

This clonotype has a count of ten or more. This chain links TRBV7-9 with TRBJ2-5; D ambiguous. Germline CDR1 reads SEHNR; CDR2 reads FQNEAQ (reference sequence). Trimming shortened V by 5 bases and J by 5 bases, and 15 bases separated the two germline ends. The CDR3 totals 14 residues. The CDR3 sequence: CASSPRGDGETQYF. The CDR3 DNA follows: TGTGCCAGCAGCCCTAGAGGAGACGGGGAGACCCAGTACTTC.

This clonotype showed up many times. The chain links TRBV11-1 to TRBJ1-1, with 9 nucleotides matching TRBD1. Germline V gene lookup returns CDR1 SGHAT and CDR2 FQDESV (reference sequence). This CDR3 has 15 amino acids. Unmatched junction bases numbered 2, after V lost 0 bases and J lost 3 bases. CDR3 loop: CASSLAGTGYTEAFF. Here the CDR3 DNA reads TGTGCCAGCAGCTTAGCCGGGACAGGGTACACTGAAGCTTTCTTT.

This clonotype was detected only a few times. The rearrangement joins TRBV6-5 to TRBJ2-5, with 11 bases that match TRBD2. J gave up 4 bases and V 4 bases, and 5 bases lay outside the gene matches. The CDR3 runs to 15 residues. Germline CDR1 MNHEY, CDR2 SVGAGI. The CDR3 DNA reads TGTGCCAGCAGTTGGGGACTAGCGGAAGGAGAGACCCAGTACTTC. Amino acids: CASSWGLAEGETQYF.

This clonotype has more than one count but fewer than ten. This chain connects TRBV5-8 to TRBJ1-1; D is perhaps TRBD1 (6 bases). The V end was cut by 6 bases, the J end by 3 bases, with 12 bases between. The CDR3 spans 13 residues. The germline V gene has CDR1 SGHTS and CDR2 YDEGEE. CDR3 bases: TGTGCCAGCAACGGGGGCTGGGACACTGAAGCTTTCTTT. This translates into CASNGGWDTEAFF.

This clonotype was observed many times. The chain couples TRBV5-1 to TRBJ2-5, with 7 nucleotides matching TRBD2. The CDR3 totals 17 residues. Trimming at V came to 0 bases and at J to 1 base, leaving 9 bases not matched to a gene. CDR1 and CDR2 from the germline V gene are SGHRS and YFSETQ. The CDR3 bases are TGCGCCAGCAGCTTGGGATGGAGCGGGGCTATCCAAGAGACCCAGTACTTC. Translation: CASSLGWSGAIQETQYF.

In this sample, this clonotype turned up many times. This sequence joins TRBV6-1 and TRBJ1-1; D unresolved. Germline V gene lookup returns CDR1 MNHNS and CDR2 SASEGT. This CDR3 spans 14 amino acids. The V and J ends lost 2 bases and 4 bases respectively, with 11 bases between them. CDR3 sequence reads: CASSEQGQFTEAFF. The CDR3 DNA is TGTGCCAGCAGTGAACAAGGTCAATTCACTGAAGCTTTCTTT.

The J gene is TRBJ2-7, the V gene TRBV20-1, with 7 bases aligning to TRBD2. The CDR3 runs to 15 residues. V gave up 4 bases and J gave up 2 bases; unmatched junction bases: 11. Germline loops: CDR1 DFQATT, CDR2 SNEGSKA (reference sequence). The DNA for the CDR3 is TGCAGTGCTAAACCGGCGACGGGACTAACCTACGAGCAGTACTTC. As protein: CSAKPATGLTYEQYF.

The CDR3 DNA is TGCAGCGTTACCGGACTAGCGGCCGGGGAGCTGTTTTTT. Amino acid sequence: CSVTGLAAGELFF. The genes are TRBV29-1 and TRBJ2-2; 10 bases agree with TRBD2. Trimming took 5 bases from V and 6 from J; bases not matched to a gene: 3. The CDR3 contains 13 residues. Germline values: CDR1 SQVTM, CDR2 ANQGSEA.